The 6 T cell receptor beta chains listed next were all sequenced from one sample in a study of T cells in Graves' hyperthyroidism and ophthalmopathy. There were TCR beta CDR3 regions amplified from RNA transcripts. Carried out on the TCR CDR3, a first-round RT-PCR used the HTBI primer set. Each CDR3 protein gets one entry after TCRdb re-called the multiplex PCR reads with MiXCR. The data contain around 300,000 distinct CDR3 sequences, under 30% of them seen just once; the ten biggest clones take up 20% to 30%. The specimen sequenced was blood. All receptors derive from a man between 40 and 49 years old with Graves' hyperthyroidism that later progressed to Graves' ophthalmopathy.

The chain combines TRBV12-3 or TRBV12-4 with TRBJ2-7; the D is unclear. Trimming took off 5 bases at V and 5 bases at J, with 10 bases between the two ends. This CDR3 region has 12 residues. CDR3 sequence: CASSQSWDEQYF. DNA of the CDR3: TGTGCCAGCAGTCAAAGCTGGGACGAGCAGTACTTC.

This clonotype was recorded at least ten times. The genes are TRBV7-8 and TRBJ2-2, with D uncertain. V gave up 5 bases and J gave up 1 base, with 8 bases separating them. This CDR3 contains 14 residues. The germline gives CDR1 SGHVS, CDR2 FQNEAQ. Here the CDR3 reads CASSPRRNTGELFF. CDR3 nucleotide sequence: TGTGCCAGCAGCCCCAGGAGGAACACCGGGGAGCTGTTTTTT.

This chain uses TRBV25-1 with TRBJ2-4, with no clear D. The V gene lost 1 base and the J gene lost 7 bases, with 11 bases spanning the gap. Germline loops: CDR1 MGHDK, CDR2 SYGVNS. This CDR3 has 14 amino acids. The chain's CDR3 is CASSEWAEVNIQYF. CDR3 coding DNA: TGTGCCAGCAGTGAATGGGCGGAAGTTAACATTCAGTACTTC.

The V call is TRBV6-2 or TRBV6-3, the J call TRBJ1-1, with no clear D. The V and J ends lost 5 bases and 7 bases respectively, with 11 bases between them. The CDR3 contains 12 residues. Germline assignment: CDR1 MNHEY and CDR2 SVGEGT. The CDR3 bases are TGTGCCAGCAGTCCTTTCGGATTTGAAGCTTTCTTT. It yields the protein CASSPFGFEAFF.

In DNA form, the CDR3 reads TGTGCCAGCAGTTACGGACGCCTCCAAGAGACCCAGTACTTC. It is translated as CASSYGRLQETQYF. The chain is built from TRBV6-5 and TRBJ2-5, with no clear D. The CDR3 is 14 amino acids. Trimming shortened V by 2 bases and J by 1 base, and 8 bases separated the two germline ends. Germline CDR1 and CDR2: MNHEY and SVGAGI.

This clonotype was counted at least ten times. No conserved phenylalanine or tryptophan is present at the end of the CDR3, so a read error is the likely explanation. This sequence joins TRBV4-1 and TRBJ1-1; D unclear. V lost 2 bases and J 6 bases, leaving 13 bases between the germline ends. CDR3 length: 14 residues. CDR1 and CDR2 from the germline V gene are MGHRA and YSYEKL. CDR3 protein: CASSQMTGRPEAFV. The DNA for the CDR3 is TGCGCCAGCAGCCAAATGACCGGGAGGCCTGAAGCTTTCGTT.